The rows below give T cell receptor beta chains drawn from one sample of a study of regulatory T cells in long-lasting Graves disease. TCRdb called the multiplex PCR reads again in MiXCR, with one record for every CDR3 protein. The sample records 370,000 or so distinct CDR3 sequences, 15% to 20% being singletons. The data were also submitted as part of a second study, on T cells in Graves' hyperthyroidism and ophthalmopathy.

Sequenced here: peripheral blood mononuclear cells (PBMCs), sampled at new diagnosis, from a patient treated with antithyroid drugs. The receptors derive from a woman aged 18-30 years with Graves disease. Each CDR3 is given with its conserved first and last residue. The order of the fields is J gene, CDR3 length, clone size, V gene, D gene, CDR3 DNA, CDR3 protein. The D gene is left open where the match is weak. For some rows the clone size is stated as once, few or many, or as a class when expanded; others skip it.

J gene: TRBJ2-2
CDR3 length: 16
clone size: .
V gene: TRBV4-1
D gene: .
CDR3 DNA: TGCGCCAGCAGCCCCCGAGCAGGGGACCTCACCGGGGAGCTGTTTTTT
CDR3 protein: CASSPRAGDLTGELFF

J gene: TRBJ2-2
CDR3 length: 15
clone size: many
V gene: TRBV2
D gene: .
CDR3 DNA: TGTGCCAGCAGACTAGGGGCCGCGGGCGCCGGGGAGCTGTTTTTT
CDR3 protein: CASRLGAAGAGELFF

J gene: TRBJ1-5
CDR3 length: 17
clone size: many
V gene: TRBV12-3/TRBV12-4
D gene: TRBD1
CDR3 DNA: TGTGCCAGCAGTAGAGGAACCGGGACAGGGGGTACTCAGCCCCAGCATTTT
CDR3 protein: CASSRGTGTGGTQPQHF

J gene: TRBJ2-7
CDR3 length: 15
clone size: many
V gene: TRBV9
D gene: TRBD1
CDR3 DNA: TGTGCCAGCAGCGTGGGAGCACAGGGGGCAAGGGAGCAGTACTTC
CDR3 protein: CASSVGAQGAREQYF

J gene: TRBJ1-2
CDR3 length: 14
clone size: .
V gene: TRBV15
D gene: .
CDR3 DNA: TGTGCCACCAGCAGAGGAGGGACGGACTATGGCTACACCTTC
CDR3 protein: CATSRGGTDYGYTF

J gene: TRBJ1-2
CDR3 length: 15
clone size: many
V gene: TRBV27
D gene: TRBD1
CDR3 DNA: TGTGCCAGCAGTCCTACCCCCCAGACAGGGTACGGCTACACCTTC
CDR3 protein: CASSPTPQTGYGYTF

J gene: TRBJ2-5
CDR3 length: 15
clone size: .
V gene: TRBV12-3/TRBV12-4
D gene: TRBD2
CDR3 DNA: TGTGCCAGCACCCCGACCGCTAGCGGGAGCCAGACCCAGTACTTC
CDR3 protein: CASTPTASGSQTQYF

J gene: TRBJ1-5
CDR3 length: 14
clone size: few
V gene: TRBV5-1
D gene: TRBD1
CDR3 DNA: TGCGCCAGCAGAGGGACAGGGCGGAAACAGCCCCAGCATTTT
CDR3 protein: CASRGTGRKQPQHF

J gene: TRBJ1-5
CDR3 length: 14
clone size: .
V gene: TRBV28
D gene: .
CDR3 DNA: TGTGCCAGCAGTTTATTAAGCAGCAATCAGCCCCAGCATTTT
CDR3 protein: CASSLLSSNQPQHF

J gene: TRBJ2-1
CDR3 length: 18
clone size: few
V gene: TRBV9
D gene: TRBD2
CDR3 DNA: TGTGCCAGCAGCGCCACCCTGGGTTCGCGGGGGGCATACAATGAGCAGTTCTTC
CDR3 protein: CASSATLGSRGAYNEQFF

J gene: TRBJ2-7
CDR3 length: 13
clone size: many
V gene: TRBV4-1
D gene: .
CDR3 DNA: TGCGCCAGCAGCCCCCATAGCCTTTACGAGCAGTACTTC
CDR3 protein: CASSPHSLYEQYF

J gene: TRBJ2-7
CDR3 length: 13
clone size: many
V gene: TRBV28
D gene: TRBD1
CDR3 DNA: TGTGCCAGCAGTTTACCACAGGGGTACGAGCAGTACTTC
CDR3 protein: CASSLPQGYEQYF